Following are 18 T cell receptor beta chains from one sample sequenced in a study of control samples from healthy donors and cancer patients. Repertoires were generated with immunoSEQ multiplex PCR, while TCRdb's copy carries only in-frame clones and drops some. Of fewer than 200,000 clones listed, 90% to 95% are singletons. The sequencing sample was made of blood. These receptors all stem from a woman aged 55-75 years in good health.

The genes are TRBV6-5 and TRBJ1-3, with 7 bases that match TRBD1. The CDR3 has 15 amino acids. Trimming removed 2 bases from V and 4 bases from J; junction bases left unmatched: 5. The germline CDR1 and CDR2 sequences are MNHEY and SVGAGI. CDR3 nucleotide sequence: TGTGCCAGCAGTTACGACAGGGCGGGCGGAAACACCATATATTTT. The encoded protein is CASSYDRAGGNTIYF.

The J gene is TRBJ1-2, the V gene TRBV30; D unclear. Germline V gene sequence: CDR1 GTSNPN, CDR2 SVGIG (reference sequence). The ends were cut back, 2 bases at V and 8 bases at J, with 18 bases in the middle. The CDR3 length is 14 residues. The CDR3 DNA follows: TGTGCCTGGAGTCAAATGACCCTCTCGGAGGGCTACACCTTC. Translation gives CAWSQMTLSEGYTF.

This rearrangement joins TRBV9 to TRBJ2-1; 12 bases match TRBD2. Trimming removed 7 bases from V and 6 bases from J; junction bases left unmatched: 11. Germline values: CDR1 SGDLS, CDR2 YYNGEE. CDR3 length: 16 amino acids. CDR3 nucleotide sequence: TGTGCCAGCTCCCGGACTAGCGGGGTGCCCCTCAATGAGCAGTTCTTC. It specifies CASSRTSGVPLNEQFF. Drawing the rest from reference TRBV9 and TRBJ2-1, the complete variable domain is DSGVTQTPKHLITATGQRVTLRCSPRSGDLSVYWYQQSLDQGLQFLIQYYNGEERAKGNILERFSAQQFPDLHSELNLSSLELGDSALYFCASSRTSGVPLNEQFFGPGTRLTVL.

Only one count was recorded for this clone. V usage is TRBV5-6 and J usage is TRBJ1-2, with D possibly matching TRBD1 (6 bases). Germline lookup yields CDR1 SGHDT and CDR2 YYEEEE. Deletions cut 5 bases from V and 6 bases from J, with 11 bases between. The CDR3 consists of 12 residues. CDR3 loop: CASRPQGHGYTF. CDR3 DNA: TGTGCCAGCAGGCCTCAGGGGCATGGCTACACCTTC.

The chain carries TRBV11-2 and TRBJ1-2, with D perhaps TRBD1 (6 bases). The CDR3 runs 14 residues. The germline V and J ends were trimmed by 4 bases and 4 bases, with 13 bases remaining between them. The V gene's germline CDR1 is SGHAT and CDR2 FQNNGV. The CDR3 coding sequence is TGTGCCAGCAGCTCGAACCAGGGGTTCTATGGCTACACCTTC. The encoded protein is CASSSNQGFYGYTF.

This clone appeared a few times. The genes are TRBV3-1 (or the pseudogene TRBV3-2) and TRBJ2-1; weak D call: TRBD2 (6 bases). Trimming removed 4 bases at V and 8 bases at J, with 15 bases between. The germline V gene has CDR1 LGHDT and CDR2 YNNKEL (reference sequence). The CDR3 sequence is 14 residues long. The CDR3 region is CASSRSFSGDEQFF. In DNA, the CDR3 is TGTGCCAGCAGCCGGTCGTTTAGCGGCGATGAGCAGTTCTTC.

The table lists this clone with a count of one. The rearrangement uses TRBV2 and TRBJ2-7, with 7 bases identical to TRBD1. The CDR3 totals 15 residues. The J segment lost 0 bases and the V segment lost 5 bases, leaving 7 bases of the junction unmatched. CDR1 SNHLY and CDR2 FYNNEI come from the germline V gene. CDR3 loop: CASSRTGAISYEQYF. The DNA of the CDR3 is TGTGCCAGCAGTAGAACAGGGGCCATCTCCTACGAGCAGTACTTC.

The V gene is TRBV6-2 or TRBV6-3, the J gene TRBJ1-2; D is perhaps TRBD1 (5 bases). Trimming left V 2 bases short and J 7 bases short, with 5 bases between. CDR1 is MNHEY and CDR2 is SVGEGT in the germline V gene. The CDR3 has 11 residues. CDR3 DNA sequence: TGTGCCAGCAGTTACGGGGGTGGCTACACCTTC. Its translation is CASSYGGGYTF.

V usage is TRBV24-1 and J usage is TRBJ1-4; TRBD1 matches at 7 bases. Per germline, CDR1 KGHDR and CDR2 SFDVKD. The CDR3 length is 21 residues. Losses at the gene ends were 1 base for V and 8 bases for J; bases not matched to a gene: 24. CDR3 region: CATSDLQCPDRVVGIFEKLFF. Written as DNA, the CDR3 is TGTGCCACCAGTGATTTACAATGCCCCGACAGGGTAGTAGGTATTTTCGAAAAACTGTTTTTT.

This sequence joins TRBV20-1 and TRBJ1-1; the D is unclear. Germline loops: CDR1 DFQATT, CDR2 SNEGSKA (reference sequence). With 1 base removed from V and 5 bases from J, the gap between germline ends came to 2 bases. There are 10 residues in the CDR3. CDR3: CSARVTEAFF. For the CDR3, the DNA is TGCAGTGCTAGAGTGACTGAAGCTTTCTTT.

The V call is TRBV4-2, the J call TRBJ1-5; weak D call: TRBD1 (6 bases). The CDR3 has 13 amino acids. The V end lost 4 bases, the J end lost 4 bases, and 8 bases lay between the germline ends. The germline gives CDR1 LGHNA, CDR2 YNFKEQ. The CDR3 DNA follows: TGTGCCAGCAGCCCGCAGGGGAATCAGCCCCAGCATTTT. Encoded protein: CASSPQGNQPQHF.

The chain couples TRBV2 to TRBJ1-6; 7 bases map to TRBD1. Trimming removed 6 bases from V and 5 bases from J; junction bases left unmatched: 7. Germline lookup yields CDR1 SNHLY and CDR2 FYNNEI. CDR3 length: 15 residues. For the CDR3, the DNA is TGTGCCAGCAGCGCCGCGGACAGGAATAATTCACCCCTCCACTTT. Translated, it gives CASSAADRNNSPLHF.

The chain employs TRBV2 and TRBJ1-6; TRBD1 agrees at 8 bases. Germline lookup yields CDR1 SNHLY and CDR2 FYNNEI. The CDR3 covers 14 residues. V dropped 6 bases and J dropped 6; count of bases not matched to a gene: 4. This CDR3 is CASRDGTGNSPLHF. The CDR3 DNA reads TGTGCCAGCAGGGACGGGACAGGTAATTCACCCCTCCACTTT.

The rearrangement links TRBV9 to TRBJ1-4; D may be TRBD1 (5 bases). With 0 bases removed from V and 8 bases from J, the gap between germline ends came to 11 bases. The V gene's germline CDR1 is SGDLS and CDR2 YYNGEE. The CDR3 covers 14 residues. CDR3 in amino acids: CASSVGGSREKLFF. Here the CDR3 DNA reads TGTGCCAGCAGCGTAGGGGGGTCACGGGAAAAACTGTTTTTT.

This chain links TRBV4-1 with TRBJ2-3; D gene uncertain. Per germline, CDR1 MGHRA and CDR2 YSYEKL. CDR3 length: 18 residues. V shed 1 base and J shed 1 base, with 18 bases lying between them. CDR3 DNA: TGCGCCAGCAGCCAAGGCCTCCGGACGAGAGTGGGCACAGATACGCAGTATTTT. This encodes CASSQGLRTRVGTDTQYF.

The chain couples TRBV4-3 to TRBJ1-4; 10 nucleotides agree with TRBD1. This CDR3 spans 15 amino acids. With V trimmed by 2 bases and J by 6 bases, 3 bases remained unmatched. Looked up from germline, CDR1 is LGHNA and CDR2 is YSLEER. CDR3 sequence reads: CASSQRDRGYEKLFF. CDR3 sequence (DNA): TGCGCCAGCAGCCAAAGGGACAGGGGTTATGAAAAACTGTTTTTT.

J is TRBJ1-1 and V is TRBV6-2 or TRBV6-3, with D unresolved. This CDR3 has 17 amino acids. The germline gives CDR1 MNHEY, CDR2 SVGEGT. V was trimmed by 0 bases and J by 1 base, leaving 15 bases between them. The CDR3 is CASSYSRAGRPNTEAFF. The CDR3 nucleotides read TGTGCCAGCAGTTACTCGAGGGCGGGCAGGCCGAACACTGAAGCTTTCTTT.

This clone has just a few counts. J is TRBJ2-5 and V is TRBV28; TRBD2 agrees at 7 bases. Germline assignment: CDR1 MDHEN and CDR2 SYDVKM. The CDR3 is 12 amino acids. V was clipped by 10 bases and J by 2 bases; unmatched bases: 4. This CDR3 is CATGLGQETQYF. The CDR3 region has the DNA TGTGCCACCGGACTAGGACAAGAGACCCAGTACTTC.